This T cell receptor beta chain was obtained from a study of OX40 agonist ivuxolimab in advanced cancers. Study background: Earlier anti-PD-1, anti-PD-L1 or anti-CTLA-4 therapy was permitted; roughly 42% had received some. Study-level points and caveats: Doses of 0.1 to 3.0 mg/kg were accompanied by clonal expansion of CD4+ and CD8+ blood T cells by week 6.

Autoimmune disease history or systemic immunosuppression led to patient exclusion. TCRdb's table, derived via immunoSEQ multiplex PCR, lists solely in-frame clones and lacks some. Altogether tens of thousands of clones are present, approximately 88% being singletons, with the ten largest covering 9.5% to 10%. Concerning this clone itself: Its antigen remains unidentified.

The germline V gene encodes CDR1 MNHEY and CDR2 SVGAGI. V lost 5 bases to trimming and J lost 3 bases; unmatched junction nucleotides: 10. The CDR3 totals 15 residues. Sequenced material: CD4+ or CD8+ T cells sorted from blood, taken in a trial of the OX40 agonist ivuxolimab. The chain recombines TRBV6-5 with TRBJ2-7, with TRBD1 identical over 7 bases. The source is an adult with an advanced solid tumor such as melanoma, head and neck, liver or kidney cancer. Written as DNA, the CDR3 is TGTGCCAGCAGTCTCTCCGACAGGGCTGGCTACGAGCAGTACTTC. Its protein is CASSLSDRAGYEQYF.